This entry lists 16 T cell receptor beta chains sequenced from one sample in a study of cytomegalovirus exposure and HLA in healthy donors. It was with 60 Vbeta and 13 Jbeta primers that the PCR ran. Produced via immunoSEQ multiplex PCR; TCRdb's table is partial and in-frame only. This table has 200,000 to 250,000 clones, about 83% appearing once. Sequencing input: PBMCs. These receptors all stem from a human donor in good health.

The V gene is TRBV28, the J gene TRBJ2-3; 15 bases line up with TRBD2. This CDR3 spans 16 amino acids. CDR1 is MDHEN, CDR2 SYDVKM, per germline. V was pared by 4 bases and J by 9 bases, with 8 bases of the junction left unmatched. CDR3 loop: CASSSGTSGRLATQYF. CDR3 sequence (DNA): TGTGCCAGCAGTTCGGGGACTAGCGGGAGGTTAGCGACGCAGTATTTT.

V is TRBV4-3 and J is TRBJ2-7, with 9 bases matching TRBD2. CDR1 and CDR2 (germline): LGHNA, YSLEER. There are 15 residues in the CDR3. V lost 1 base and J lost 2; bases outside the gene matches: 3. This chain's CDR3 is CASSQGRGGPYEQYF. The CDR3 region has the DNA TGCGCCAGCAGCCAAGGGCGGGGGGGCCCCTACGAGCAGTACTTC.

This clone was seen only once. The chain employs TRBV7-9 and TRBJ2-2, with a tentative D call TRBD2 (6 bases). The CDR3 is 16 amino acids. V lost 5 bases and J 0 bases, leaving 13 bases between the germline ends. Per germline, CDR1 SEHNR and CDR2 FQNEAQ (reference sequence). The CDR3 DNA is TGTGCCAGCAGCGGAGGGAGGACTACGAACACCGGGGAGCTGTTTTTT. Its protein product is CASSGGRTTNTGELFF.

This clone appeared a few times. The rearrangement joins TRBV6-5 to TRBJ2-7; the D gene is possibly TRBD2 (5 bases). Germline values: CDR1 MNHEY, CDR2 SVGAGI. The V end was cut by 3 bases, the J end by 2 bases, with 11 bases between. The CDR3 totals 14 residues. CDR3 region: CASSYWGEAYEQYF. CDR3 sequence (DNA): TGTGCCAGCAGTTATTGGGGAGAAGCCTACGAGCAGTACTTC.

For the CDR3, the DNA is TGTGCCAGCAGTGAAGCACAGGGTCGTACCGGCTACACCTTC. Protein sequence: CASSEAQGRTGYTF. This chain uses TRBV6-1 with TRBJ1-2; D perhaps matches TRBD1 (6 bases). The CDR3 has 14 residues. Germline V lookup: CDR1 MNHNS, CDR2 SASEGT. V lost 0 bases to trimming and J lost 8 bases, with 13 bases between them.

The chain has TRBV10-3 and TRBJ2-1; perhaps TRBD2 as D (5 bases). This CDR3 comprises 12 residues. The V and J ends lost 5 bases and 7 bases respectively, with 9 bases between them. Germline-derived CDR1 and CDR2 are ENHRY and SYGVKD. As DNA, the CDR3 is TGTGCCATCAGTCGGGATAAGAATGAGCAGTTCTTC. Its protein product is CAISRDKNEQFF.

The chain employs TRBV5-1 and TRBJ2-3; 8 bases are shared with TRBD1. J gave up 1 base and V 3 bases, and 4 bases lay outside the gene matches. The CDR3 contains 15 residues. In germline, CDR1 is SGHRS, CDR2 YFSETQ. CDR3 DNA: TGCGCCAGCAGCTCCTCGGACAGGGGCACAGATACGCAGTATTTT. Its translation: CASSSSDRGTDTQYF. Supplemented by reference TRBV5-1 and TRBJ2-3, the full variable domain reads KAGVTQTPRYLIKTRGQQVTLSCSPISGHRSVSWYQQTPGQGLQFLFEYFSETQRNKGNFPGRFSGRQFSNSRSEMNVSTLELGDSALYLCASSSSDRGTDTQYFGPGTRLTVL.

The V and J genes are TRBV25-1 and TRBJ1-2; the match to TRBD1 covers 7 bases. Germline V CDR1 and CDR2: MGHDK, SYGVNS. Germline trimming cut 8 bases from V and 1 base from J; bases unmatched to any gene: 7. The CDR3 is 14 amino acids. As DNA, the CDR3 is TGTGCCAGCCGGGAGACAGGGCGTAACTATGGCTACACCTTC. This gives the protein CASRETGRNYGYTF.

J is TRBJ1-2 and V is TRBV10-1, with D perhaps matching TRBD1 (5 bases). The CDR3 totals 14 residues. The germline V gene encodes CDR1 WNHNN and CDR2 SYGVQD (reference sequence). V was cut by 2 bases and J by 4 bases, with 11 bases left in between. DNA for the CDR3: TGCGCCAGCAGTGAGACAGGTTTTGGCTATGGCTACACCTTC. Residues: CASSETGFGYGYTF.

This clone was counted a few times. The J gene is TRBJ1-1, the V gene TRBV19; D might be TRBD1 (5 bases). The CDR3 contains 14 residues. Trimming shortened V by 6 bases and J by 4 bases, and 15 bases separated the two germline ends. CDR1 is LNHDA and CDR2 is SQIVND in the germline V gene (reference sequence). The CDR3 protein is CASSHLTGGTEAFF. The CDR3 DNA follows: TGTGCCAGTAGCCACTTGACGGGGGGCACTGAAGCTTTCTTT.

The V and J genes are TRBV28 and TRBJ2-5; 16 nucleotides match TRBD2. The V segment lost 6 bases and the J segment 5 bases; nucleotides outside the gene matches: 6. This CDR3 is 16 amino acids long. Per the germline V gene, CDR1 is MDHEN and CDR2 is SYDVKM. The CDR3, as DNA: TGTGCCAGCAGGGGGACTAGCGGGAGGGGGGCGGAGACCCAGTACTTC. Protein: CASRGTSGRGAETQYF. The full variable domain, in which reference TRBV28 and TRBJ2-5 provide the parts outside the CDR3, is DVKVTQSSRYLVKRTGEKVFLECVQDMDHENMFWYRQDPGLGLRLIYFSYDVKMKEKGDIPEGYSVSREKKERFSLILESASTNQTSMYLCASRGTSGRGAETQYFGPGTRLLVL.

The chain combines TRBV6-5 with TRBJ2-3, with TRBD1 matching over 8 bases. The germline CDR1 and CDR2 sequences are MNHEY and SVGAGI. This CDR3 region has 15 residues. V gave up 0 bases and J gave up 2 bases; unmatched junction bases: 1. CDR3 DNA: TGTGCCAGCAGTTACTCGGACAGGGTCACAGATACGCAGTATTTT. It encodes CASSYSDRVTDTQYF.

This chain connects TRBV6-1 to TRBJ2-5; the D gene is possibly TRBD1 (6 bases). V lost 8 bases, J lost 5 bases, and 12 bases lay in between. Germline assignment: CDR1 MNHNS and CDR2 SASEGT. The CDR3 contains 12 residues. Here the CDR3 DNA reads TGTGCCAGCCAGGGGCATGGGGAGACCCAGTACTTC. Translation gives CASQGHGETQYF.

This chain's CDR3 is CASSRIPGRNNSPLHF. As DNA, the CDR3 is TGCGCCAGCAGCCGAATTCCGGGTCGCAATAATTCACCCCTCCACTTT. This chain uses TRBV5-1 with TRBJ1-6; no clear D gene. V lost 4 bases and J lost 5, with 16 bases in between. The germline gives CDR1 SGHRS, CDR2 YFSETQ. The length of the CDR3 is 16 residues.

This clone was seen just once. The chain employs TRBV6-1 and TRBJ2-1; the D gene is possibly TRBD1 (5 bases). The germline V and J ends were trimmed by 2 bases and 7 bases, with 27 bases remaining between them. CDR3 length equals 19 residues. CDR1 MNHNS and CDR2 SASEGT come from the germline V gene. In DNA, the CDR3 is TGTGCCAGCAGTGAATTTCCCCCATGGGGCAGGGTGCATGGGAATGAGCAGTTCTTC. It translates to CASSEFPPWGRVHGNEQFF.

This clone was counted only a few times. The chain uses TRBV7-9 and TRBJ2-6; the D gene is possibly TRBD1 (6 bases). V was trimmed by 5 bases and J by 2 bases, leaving 13 bases between them. Looked up from germline, CDR1 is SEHNR and CDR2 is FQNEAQ (reference sequence). This CDR3 contains 16 residues. The CDR3, as DNA: TGTGCCAGCAGCCCGCAGGGGATGGCTGGGGCCAACGTCCTGACTTTC. It translates to CASSPQGMAGANVLTF.